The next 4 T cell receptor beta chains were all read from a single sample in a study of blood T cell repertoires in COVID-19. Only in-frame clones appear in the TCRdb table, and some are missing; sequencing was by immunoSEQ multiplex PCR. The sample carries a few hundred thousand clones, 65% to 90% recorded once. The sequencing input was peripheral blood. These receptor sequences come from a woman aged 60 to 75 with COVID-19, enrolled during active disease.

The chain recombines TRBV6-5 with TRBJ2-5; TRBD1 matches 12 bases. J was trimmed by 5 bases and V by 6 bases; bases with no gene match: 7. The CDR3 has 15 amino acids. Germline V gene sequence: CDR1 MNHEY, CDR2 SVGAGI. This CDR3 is CASRPGTGGRETQYF. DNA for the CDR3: TGTGCCAGCAGGCCCGGGACAGGGGGCCGGGAGACCCAGTACTTC.

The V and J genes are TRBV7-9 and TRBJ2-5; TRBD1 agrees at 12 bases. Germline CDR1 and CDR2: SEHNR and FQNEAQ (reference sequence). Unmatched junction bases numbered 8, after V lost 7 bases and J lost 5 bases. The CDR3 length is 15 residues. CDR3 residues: CASTFGTGGRETQYF. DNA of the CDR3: TGTGCCAGCACTTTCGGGACAGGGGGCAGGGAGACCCAGTACTTC. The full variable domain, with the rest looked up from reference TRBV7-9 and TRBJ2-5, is DTGVSQNPRHKITKRGQNVTFRCDPISEHNRLYWYRQTLGQGPEFLTYFQNEAQLEKSRLLSDRFSAERPKGSFSTLEIQRTEQGDSAMYLCASTFGTGGRETQYFGPGTRLLVL.

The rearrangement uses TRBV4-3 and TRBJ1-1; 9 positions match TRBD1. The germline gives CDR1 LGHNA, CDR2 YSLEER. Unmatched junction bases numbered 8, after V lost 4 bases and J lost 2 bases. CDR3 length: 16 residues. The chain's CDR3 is CASSRTVGQGNTEAFF. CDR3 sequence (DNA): TGCGCCAGCAGCCGCACAGTGGGACAGGGCAACACTGAAGCTTTCTTT.

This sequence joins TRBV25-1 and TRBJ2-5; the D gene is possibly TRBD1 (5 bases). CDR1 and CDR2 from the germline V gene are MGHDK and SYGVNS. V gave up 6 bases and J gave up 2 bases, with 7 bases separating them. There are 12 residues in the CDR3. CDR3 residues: CASRGHQETQYF. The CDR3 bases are TGTGCCAGCAGAGGACATCAAGAGACCCAGTACTTC.